Detailed here is one TCR beta chain. The antigen is not known. A read error may produce the germline difference seen at one junction end. It was version v3.0 of the immunoSEQ assay that was run at survey level. Sequencing used immunoSEQ multiplex PCR; TCRdb keeps in-frame clones, though not all of them. Among approximately 20,000 clones, around three quarters were seen once, and the ten largest hold 6.9%. This record belongs to a study of long-term antiretroviral therapy in people with HIV. Study-level information: Some samples came about a decade before the 2015 immediate-ART recommendation, and these were the earliest. Points from the study as a whole: The data indicate that diversity increased after ART but remained below transplant donor controls.

Looked up from germline, CDR1 is ENHRY and CDR2 is SYGVKD. CDR3 length equals 15 residues. Sequenced here: unsorted PBMCs, sampled 2.2 years after starting antiretroviral therapy. The gene calls are TRBV10-3 and TRBJ2-7, with 9 nucleotides matching TRBD1. This TCR was recovered from a man aged 45-60 years with HIV. This CDR3 reads CASSSPGQGVYEQYF. CDR3 sequence (DNA): TGTGCCAGCAGTTCGCCGGGACAGGGCGTCTACGAGCAGTACTTC.